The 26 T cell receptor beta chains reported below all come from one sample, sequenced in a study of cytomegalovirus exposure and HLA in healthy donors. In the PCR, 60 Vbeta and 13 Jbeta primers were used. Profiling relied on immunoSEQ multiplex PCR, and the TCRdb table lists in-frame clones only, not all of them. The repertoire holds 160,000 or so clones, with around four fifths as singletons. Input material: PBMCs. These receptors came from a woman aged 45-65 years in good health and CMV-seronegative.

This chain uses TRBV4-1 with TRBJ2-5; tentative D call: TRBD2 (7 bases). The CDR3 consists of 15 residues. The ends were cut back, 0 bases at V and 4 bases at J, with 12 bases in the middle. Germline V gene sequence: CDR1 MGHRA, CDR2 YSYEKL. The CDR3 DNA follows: TGCGCCAGCAGCCAAGAGCGGGGGCGCCCAGAGACCCAGTACTTC. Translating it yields CASSQERGRPETQYF.

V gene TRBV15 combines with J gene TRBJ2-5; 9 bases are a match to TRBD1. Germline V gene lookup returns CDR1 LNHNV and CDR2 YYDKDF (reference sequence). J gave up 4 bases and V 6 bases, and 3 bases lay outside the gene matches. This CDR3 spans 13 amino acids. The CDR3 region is CATRGQGGETQYF. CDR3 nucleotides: TGTGCCACCAGGGGACAGGGCGGAGAGACCCAGTACTTC.

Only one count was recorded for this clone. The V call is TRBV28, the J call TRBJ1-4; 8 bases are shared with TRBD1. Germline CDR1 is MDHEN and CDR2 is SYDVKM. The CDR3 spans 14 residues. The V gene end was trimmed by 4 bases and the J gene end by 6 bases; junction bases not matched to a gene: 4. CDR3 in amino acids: CASSSSTGDEKLFF. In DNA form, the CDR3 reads TGTGCCAGCAGTTCCTCGACAGGGGATGAAAAACTGTTTTTT.

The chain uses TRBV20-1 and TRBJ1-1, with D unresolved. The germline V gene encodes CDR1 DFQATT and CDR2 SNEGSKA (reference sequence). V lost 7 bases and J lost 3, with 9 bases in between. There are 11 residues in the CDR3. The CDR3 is CSGRQDTEAFF. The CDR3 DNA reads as TGCAGTGGGAGGCAGGACACTGAAGCTTTCTTT.

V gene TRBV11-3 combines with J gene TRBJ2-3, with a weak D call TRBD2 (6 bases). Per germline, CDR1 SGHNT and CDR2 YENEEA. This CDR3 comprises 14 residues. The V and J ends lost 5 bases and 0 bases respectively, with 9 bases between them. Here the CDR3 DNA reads TGTGCCAGCAGCCTGACTAGTAGCACAGATACGCAGTATTTT. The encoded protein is CASSLTSSTDTQYF. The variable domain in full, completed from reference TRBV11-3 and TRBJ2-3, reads EAGVVQSPRYKIIEKKQPVAFWCNPISGHNTLYWYLQNLGQGPELLIRYENEEAVDDSQLPKDRFSAERLKGVDSTLKIQPAELGDSAVYLCASSLTSSTDTQYFGPGTRLTVL.

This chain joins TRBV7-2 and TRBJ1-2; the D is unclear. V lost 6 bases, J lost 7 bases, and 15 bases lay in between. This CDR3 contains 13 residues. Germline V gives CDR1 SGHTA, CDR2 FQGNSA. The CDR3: CASSDYRFAGYTF. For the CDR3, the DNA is TGTGCCAGCAGTGATTACAGATTTGCTGGCTACACCTTC.

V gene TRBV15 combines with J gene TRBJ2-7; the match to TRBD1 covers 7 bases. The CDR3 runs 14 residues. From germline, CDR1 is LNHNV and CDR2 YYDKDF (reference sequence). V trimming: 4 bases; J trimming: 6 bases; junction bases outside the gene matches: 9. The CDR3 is CATSTLRQGFEQYF. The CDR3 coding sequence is TGTGCCACCAGCACACTTCGACAGGGCTTCGAGCAGTACTTC.

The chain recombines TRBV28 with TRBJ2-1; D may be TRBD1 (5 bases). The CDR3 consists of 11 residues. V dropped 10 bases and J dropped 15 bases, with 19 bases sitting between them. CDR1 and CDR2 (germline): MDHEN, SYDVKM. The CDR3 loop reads CATYGHLSGFF. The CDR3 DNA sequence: TGTGCCACTTACGGACATCTTTCTGGGTTCTTC.

The CDR3 DNA follows: TGTGCCAGCAGTCCCCTTGAGACAGGGTTGCTCTACGAGCAGTACTTC. It is translated as CASSPLETGLLYEQYF. This chain links TRBV28 with TRBJ2-7; 7 bases are shared with TRBD1. The CDR3 loop spans 16 amino acids. The germline gives CDR1 MDHEN, CDR2 SYDVKM. V lost 5 bases to trimming and J lost 3 bases; unmatched junction nucleotides: 13.

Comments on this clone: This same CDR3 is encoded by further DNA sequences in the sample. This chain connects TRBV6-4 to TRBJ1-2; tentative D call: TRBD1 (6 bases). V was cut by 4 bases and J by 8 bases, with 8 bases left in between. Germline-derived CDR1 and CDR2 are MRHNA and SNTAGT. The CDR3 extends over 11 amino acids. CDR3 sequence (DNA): TGTGCCAGCAGTGGCAGGGGAGGCTACACCTTC. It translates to CASSGRGGYTF.

The CDR3 nucleotides are TGTGCCAGCCGAATGGGACTGTTCTCTGGGGCCAACGTCCTGACTTTC. This gives the protein CASRMGLFSGANVLTF. The chain uses TRBV2 and TRBJ2-6; a possible D gene is TRBD2 (6 bases). Germline CDR1 SNHLY, CDR2 FYNNEI. The ends were cut back, 8 bases at V and 0 bases at J, with 14 bases in the middle. CDR3 size: 16 residues. The complete variable domain, with remaining parts taken from reference TRBV2 and TRBJ2-6, reads EPEVTQTPSHQVTQMGQEVILRCVPISNHLYFYWYRQILGQKVEFLVSFYNNEISEKSEIFDDQFSVERPDGSNFTLKIRSTKLEDSAMYFCASRMGLFSGANVLTFGAGSRLTVL.

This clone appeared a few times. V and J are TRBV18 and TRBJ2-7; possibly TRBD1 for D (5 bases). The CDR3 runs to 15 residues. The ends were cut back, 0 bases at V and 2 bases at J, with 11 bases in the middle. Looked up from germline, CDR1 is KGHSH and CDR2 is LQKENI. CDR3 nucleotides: TGTGCCAGCTCACCACCTATCAGGGCAACCTACGAGCAGTACTTC. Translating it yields CASSPPIRATYEQYF.

The CDR3, as DNA: TGTGCCAGCTCCAGACAGGGCTTTAATGAAAAACTGTTTTTT. Translation: CASSRQGFNEKLFF. The chain joins TRBV18 to TRBJ1-4, with 7 positions matching TRBD1. With 6 bases clipped from V and 4 bases from J, the junction kept 5 bases outside the gene matches. The CDR3 covers 14 residues. The germline V gene encodes CDR1 KGHSH and CDR2 LQKENI.

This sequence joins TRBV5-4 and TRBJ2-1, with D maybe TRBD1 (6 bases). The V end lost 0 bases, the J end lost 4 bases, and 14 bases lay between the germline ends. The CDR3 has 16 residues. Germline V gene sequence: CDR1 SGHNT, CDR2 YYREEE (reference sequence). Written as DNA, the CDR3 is TGTGCCAGCAGCTTGGAAGGGAGCCAGGGGTACAATGAGCAGTTCTTC. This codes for CASSLEGSQGYNEQFF.

The CDR3 coding sequence is TGTGCCAGCAGCTCGACTAGCGGAACCTGGGATGAGCAGTTCTTC. Protein: CASSSTSGTWDEQFF. The chain is built from TRBV11-3 and TRBJ2-1, with 9 bases fitting TRBD2. The CDR3 length is 15 residues. V was pared by 4 bases and J by 8 bases, with 9 bases of the junction left unmatched. Germline V CDR1 and CDR2: SGHNT, YENEEA.

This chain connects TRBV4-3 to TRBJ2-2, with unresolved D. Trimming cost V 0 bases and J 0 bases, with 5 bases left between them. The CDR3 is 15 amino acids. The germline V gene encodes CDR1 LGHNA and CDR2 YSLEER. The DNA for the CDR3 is TGCGCCAGCAGCCAAGACCCCGCGAACACCGGGGAGCTGTTTTTT. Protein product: CASSQDPANTGELFF.

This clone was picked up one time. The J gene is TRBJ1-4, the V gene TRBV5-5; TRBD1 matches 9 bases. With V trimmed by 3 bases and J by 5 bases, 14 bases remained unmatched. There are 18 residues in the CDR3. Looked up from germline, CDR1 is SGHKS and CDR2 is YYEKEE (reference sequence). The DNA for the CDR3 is TGTGCCAGCAGCTATAATATCTTGACCGGGACAGGGAATGAAAAACTGTTTTTT. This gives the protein CASSYNILTGTGNEKLFF.

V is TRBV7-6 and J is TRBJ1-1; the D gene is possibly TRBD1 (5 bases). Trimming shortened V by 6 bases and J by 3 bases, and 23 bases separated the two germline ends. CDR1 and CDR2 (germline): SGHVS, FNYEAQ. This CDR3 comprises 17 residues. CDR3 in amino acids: CASRTPAPRGKDTEAFF. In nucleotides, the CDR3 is TGTGCCAGCAGGACCCCCGCCCCAAGGGGAAAGGACACTGAAGCTTTCTTT.

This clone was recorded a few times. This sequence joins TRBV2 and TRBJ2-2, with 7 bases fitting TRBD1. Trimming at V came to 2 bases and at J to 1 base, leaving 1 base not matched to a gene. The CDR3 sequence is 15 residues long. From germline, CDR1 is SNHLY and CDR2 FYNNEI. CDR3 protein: CASSERGLNTGELFF. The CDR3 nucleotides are TGTGCCAGCAGTGAAAGGGGGCTGAACACCGGGGAGCTGTTTTTT.

CDR3 region: CASSMWTGELSGYTF. The CDR3 DNA follows: TGTGCCAGCAGTATGTGGACAGGGGAATTGTCTGGCTACACCTTC. This chain uses TRBV28 with TRBJ1-2, with 9 bases lining up with TRBD1. The germline V gene encodes CDR1 MDHEN and CDR2 SYDVKM. The CDR3 has 15 amino acids. Germline trimming cut 5 bases from V and 7 bases from J; bases unmatched to any gene: 11.

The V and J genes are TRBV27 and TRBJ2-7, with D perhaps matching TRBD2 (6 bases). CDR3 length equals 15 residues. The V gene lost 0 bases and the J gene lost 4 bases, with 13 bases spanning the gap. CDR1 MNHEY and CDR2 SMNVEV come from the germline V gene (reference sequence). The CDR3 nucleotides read TGTGCCAGCAGTTTATCGGGAGGACAAATATACGAGCAGTACTTC. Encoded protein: CASSLSGGQIYEQYF.

CDR3 in amino acids: CASSLTAGGRYEQYF. The CDR3 nucleotides are TGCGCCAGCAGCCTCACAGCGGGAGGGCGCTACGAGCAGTACTTC. The genes are TRBV4-1 and TRBJ2-7; TRBD2 aligns across 10 bases. Losses at the gene ends were 4 bases for V and 3 bases for J; bases not matched to a gene: 6. Germline CDR1 MGHRA, CDR2 YSYEKL. This CDR3 is 15 amino acids long.

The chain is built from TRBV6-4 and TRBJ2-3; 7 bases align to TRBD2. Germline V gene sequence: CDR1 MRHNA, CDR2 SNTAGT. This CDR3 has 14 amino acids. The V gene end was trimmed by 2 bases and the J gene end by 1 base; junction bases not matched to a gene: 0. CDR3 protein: CASSDAGGTDTQYF. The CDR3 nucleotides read TGTGCCAGCAGTGACGCGGGGGGCACAGATACGCAGTATTTT.

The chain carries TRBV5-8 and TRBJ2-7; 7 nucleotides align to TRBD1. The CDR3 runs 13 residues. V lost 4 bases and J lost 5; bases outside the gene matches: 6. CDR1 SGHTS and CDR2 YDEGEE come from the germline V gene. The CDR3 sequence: CASSLGTADEQYF. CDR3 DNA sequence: TGTGCCAGCAGCCTCGGGACAGCAGACGAGCAGTACTTC.

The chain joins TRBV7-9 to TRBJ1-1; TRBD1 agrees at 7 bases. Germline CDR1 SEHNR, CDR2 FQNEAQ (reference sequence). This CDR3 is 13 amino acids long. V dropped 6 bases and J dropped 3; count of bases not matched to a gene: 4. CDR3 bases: TGTGCCAGCAGTTCTCAGGGGGACACTGAAGCTTTCTTT. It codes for CASSSQGDTEAFF.

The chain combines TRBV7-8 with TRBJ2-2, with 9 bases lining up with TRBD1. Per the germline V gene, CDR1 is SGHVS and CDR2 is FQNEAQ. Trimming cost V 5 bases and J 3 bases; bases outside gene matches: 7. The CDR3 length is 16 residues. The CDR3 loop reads CASSRGQGLYTGELFF. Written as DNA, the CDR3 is TGTGCCAGCAGCCGGGGACAGGGCTTATACACCGGGGAGCTGTTTTTT.